One TCR beta chain is described in this entry. The data were taken from a study of T cell changes during pregnancy in multiple sclerosis. The data were produced by immunoSEQ multiplex PCR, yet TCRdb's version contains in-frame clones alone and is incomplete. The repertoire includes about 38,000 clones, more than 75% of them detected once, and almost 7% sits in the top ten. The CDR3 has 16 amino acids. With V trimmed by 2 bases and J by 2 bases, 6 bases remained unmatched. Germline V gives CDR1 SGDLS, CDR2 YYNGEE. The source was CD8+ T cells from peripheral blood mononuclear cells, collected in the third trimester of pregnancy. The TCR sequence derives from a female donor with multiple sclerosis, enrolled in a pregnancy study. The chain uses TRBV9 and TRBJ2-1; 8 bases agree with TRBD2. The CDR3 DNA is TGTGCCAGCAGCGTTGGAAGCGGGGGTACCTACAATGAGCAGTTCTTC. This translates into CASSVGSGGTYNEQFF.